This TCR beta chain was documented in a study of T cells after yellow fever vaccination. Each CDR3 protein is one row after TCRdb ran MiXCR on the 5' RACE reads. The sample yields about 120,000 distinct CDR3 sequences, 8% to 10% seen once. Germline V gives CDR1 MGHRA, CDR2 YSYEKL. The CDR3 sequence is 14 residues long. The ends were cut back, 1 base at V and 5 bases at J, with 9 bases in the middle. This clonotype has a handful of counts. The sequence derives from a man younger than 35 who received the YFV17D yellow fever vaccine. Here the sequenced sample was CD8+ T cells sorted from PBMCs, taken on the day of the yellow fever booster vaccination. The gene calls are TRBV4-1 and TRBJ2-1; unclear D gene. CDR3 protein: CASSQANSDNEQFF. CDR3 in DNA: TGCGCCAGCAGCCAAGCTAACAGCGACAATGAGCAGTTCTTC.